This T cell receptor (beta chain) came from a study of blood T cells in healthy people across ages. The authors ran a second PCR of about 7 to 11 cycles using a sample-barcoded 5' primer and a J-beta primer mix. TCRdb processed the 5' RACE reads anew with MiXCR; each CDR3 protein has one entry. The repertoire has 650,000 to 1,000,000 distinct CDR3 sequences, under 40% of them found once; the top ten carry around 13%. This sequence originates from a man younger than 35 in good health. Sample: blood.

CDR3 DNA: TGTGCCAGCAGTCTCCGGGGGAGCGGGGGAGGTTACAATGAGCAGTTCTTC. Its translation: CASSLRGSGGGYNEQFF. The chain is built from TRBV28 and TRBJ2-1; 8 bases fit TRBD2. This CDR3 has 17 residues. J lost 4 bases, V lost 5 bases, and 13 bases had no gene match. Germline V gene data show CDR1 as MDHEN and CDR2 as SYDVKM.